The 15 T cell receptor beta chains listed next were all sequenced from one sample in a study of Graves' ophthalmopathy and Graves' hyperthyroidism. The study amplified TCR beta CDR3 regions using RNA transcripts. Second-round multiplex PCR came after first-round RT-PCR with HTBI primers. One entry per CDR3 protein, called by TCRdb with MiXCR from the multiplex PCR reads. The sample yields over 150,000 distinct CDR3 sequences, more than 30% seen once. The sequenced sample was peripheral blood. All receptors come from a middle-aged woman with Graves' ophthalmopathy.

This chain connects TRBV29-1 to TRBJ1-1; no reliable D call. CDR1 and CDR2 from the germline V gene are SQVTM and ANQGSEA. Trimming took off 7 bases at V and 0 bases at J, with 3 bases between the two ends. The CDR3 covers 10 residues. The CDR3 loop is CSGLNTEAFF. CDR3 nucleotides: TGCAGCGGCCTGAACACTGAAGCTTTCTTT. The full variable domain, its missing parts supplied by reference TRBV29-1 and TRBJ1-1, is SAVISQKPSRDICQRGTSLTIQCQVDSQVTMMFWYRQQPGQSLTLIATANQGSEATYESGFVIDKFPISRPNLTFSTLTVSNMSPEDSSIYLCSGLNTEAFFGQGTRLTVV.

J is TRBJ1-5 and V is TRBV12-3 or TRBV12-4; D gene unclear. Trimming took 0 bases from V and 0 from J, leaving 18 bases between them. The CDR3 loop spans 19 amino acids. The CDR3 region is CASSLARALGGLSNQPQHF. CDR3 DNA: TGTGCCAGCAGTTTAGCTCGGGCATTGGGTGGTCTTAGCAATCAGCCCCAGCATTTT.

This clonotype was seen at least ten times. This rearrangement joins TRBV7-8 to TRBJ1-1, with D perhaps matching TRBD1 (5 bases). Per germline, CDR1 SGHVS and CDR2 FQNEAQ. Between the trimmed V and J ends, which lost 5 bases and 5 bases, there was a span of 12 bases. This CDR3 contains 13 residues. Here the CDR3 reads CASSPVGVTEAFF. The CDR3, as DNA: TGTGCCAGCAGCCCCGTAGGGGTTACTGAAGCTTTCTTT.

This clonotype was observed at least ten times. The chain carries TRBV27 and TRBJ2-7; D is unresolved. Between the trimmed V and J ends, which lost 5 bases and 5 bases, there was a span of 19 bases. This CDR3 region has 15 residues. Germline V lookup: CDR1 MNHEY, CDR2 SMNVEV (reference sequence). The CDR3 region has the DNA TGTGCCAGCAGTGACCCCCATCTATCCATCCACGAGCAGTACTTC. The encoded protein is CASSDPHLSIHEQYF.

V gene TRBV12-3 or TRBV12-4 combines with J gene TRBJ2-5, with D uncertain. The V and J ends lost 3 bases and 5 bases respectively, with 10 bases between them. CDR3 length equals 13 residues. Here the CDR3 DNA reads TGTGCCAGCAGTTTTCTACTAAGTGAGACCCAGTACTTC. As protein: CASSFLLSETQYF.

The genes are TRBV7-3 and TRBJ2-2; D is unclear. CDR1 is SGHTA, CDR2 FQGTGA, per germline. The CDR3 length is 14 residues. The germline V and J ends were trimmed by 8 bases and 4 bases, with 14 bases remaining between them. The CDR3 DNA follows: TGTGCCAGCCGTGCGACCCCGAGCACCGGGGAGCTGTTTTTT. This sequence encodes CASRATPSTGELFF. Full variable domain (missing parts from reference TRBV7-3 and TRBJ2-2): GAGVSQTPSNKVTEKGKYVELRCDPISGHTALYWYRQSLGQGPEFLIYFQGTGAADDSGLPNDRFFAVRPEGSVSTLKIQRTERGDSAVYLCASRATPSTGELFFGEGSRLTVL.

This chain connects TRBV12-3 or TRBV12-4 to TRBJ2-7, with 7 nucleotides matching TRBD1. V dropped 3 bases and J dropped 2; count of bases not matched to a gene: 4. This CDR3 is 14 amino acids long. The CDR3 DNA follows: TGTGCCAGCAGTTTCCGACAGGGACCCTACGAGCAGTACTTC. Protein sequence: CASSFRQGPYEQYF.

This clonotype was counted at least ten times. The genes are TRBV19 and TRBJ1-1; D gene unclear. This CDR3 contains 13 residues. Trimming shortened V by 4 bases and J by 4 bases, and 10 bases separated the two germline ends. The germline V gene has CDR1 LNHDA and CDR2 SQIVND (reference sequence). CDR3 coding DNA: TGTGCCAGTAGTAACACCCGGAGCACTGAAGCTTTCTTT. Translating gives CASSNTRSTEAFF.

CDR3 nucleotides: TGTGCCAGCAGTTTAAAGGGGGTCCTACCTGAAGCTTTCTTT. Residues: CASSLKGVLPEAFF. The chain couples TRBV12-3 or TRBV12-4 to TRBJ1-1; possible D gene TRBD1, 6 bases. V lost 2 bases and J lost 6, with 13 bases in between. The CDR3 extends over 14 amino acids.

This clonotype was seen a handful of times. The rearrangement links TRBV24-1 to TRBJ2-7; D uncertain. CDR3 length: 14 amino acids. The ends were cut back, 3 bases at V and 2 bases at J, with 10 bases in the middle. CDR1 is KGHDR, CDR2 SFDVKD, per germline. The chain's CDR3 is CATSDPRAPYEQYF. CDR3 in DNA: TGTGCCACCAGTGATCCACGGGCCCCCTACGAGCAGTACTTC.

This clonotype was counted many times. The genes are TRBV15 and TRBJ1-2, with 10 bases lining up with TRBD1. This CDR3 has 13 amino acids. V was pared by 5 bases and J by 7 bases, with 4 bases of the junction left unmatched. Germline CDR1 reads LNHNV; CDR2 reads YYDKDF (reference sequence). CDR3 nucleotide sequence: TGTGCCACCAGCGGCGGGACAGGGGCTGGCTACACCTTC. Its protein product is CATSGGTGAGYTF.

V and J are TRBV14 and TRBJ2-7, with no clear D. The CDR3 has 14 amino acids. V dropped 2 bases and J dropped 3 bases, with 11 bases sitting between them. Germline V lookup: CDR1 SGHDN, CDR2 FVKESK. The CDR3 bases are TGTGCCAGCAGCCAATCTGTGGGTATCTACGAGCAGTACTTC. Protein: CASSQSVGIYEQYF.

This clonotype appeared many times. The chain is built from TRBV28 and TRBJ2-7; 8 bases are a match to TRBD1. The germline V gene has CDR1 MDHEN and CDR2 SYDVKM. The CDR3 contains 13 residues. The V gene end was trimmed by 7 bases and the J gene end by 2 bases; junction bases not matched to a gene: 4. CDR3 region: CASTQDRAYEQYF. The DNA of the CDR3 is TGTGCCAGCACCCAGGACAGGGCCTACGAGCAGTACTTC.

The chain couples TRBV13 to TRBJ1-1; D perhaps matches TRBD1 (5 bases). Germline assignment: CDR1 PRHDT and CDR2 FYEKMQ (reference sequence). The CDR3 extends over 14 amino acids. V lost 2 bases to trimming and J lost 5 bases, with 12 bases between them. The CDR3 protein is CASSLWARVTEAFF. The CDR3, as DNA: TGTGCCAGCAGCTTATGGGCCAGGGTTACTGAAGCTTTCTTT.

The CDR3 DNA follows: TGTGCCAGCAGCTTGGCTGCGGTCCAACAAAACATTCAGTACTTC. Translated, it gives CASSLAAVQQNIQYF. The V and J genes are TRBV5-5 and TRBJ2-4; no clear D gene. V dropped 0 bases and J dropped 5 bases, with 12 bases sitting between them. Looked up from germline, CDR1 is SGHKS and CDR2 is YYEKEE (reference sequence). This CDR3 comprises 15 residues.